This entry lists 16 T cell receptor beta chains sequenced from one sample in a study of cytomegalovirus exposure and HLA in healthy donors. Researchers ran the PCR with 60 Vbeta and 13 Jbeta primers. Using immunoSEQ multiplex PCR, the repertoire was profiled, and TCRdb retains in-frame clones only, with some absent. Of around 130,000 clones detected, around 8.5% appear once; the ten largest clones hold 5% to 7%. Sequencing was performed on PBMCs. Receptor source: a man between 40 and 49 years old in good health and CMV-seronegative.

This clone appeared a few times. V gene TRBV12-5 combines with J gene TRBJ2-5; 8 nucleotides align to TRBD2. The CDR3 has 17 amino acids. The V segment lost 2 bases and the J segment 2 bases; nucleotides outside the gene matches: 10. Germline CDR1 is LGHNT and CDR2 is FRNRAP. DNA of the CDR3: TGTGCTAGTGGTTTGCTCCGGGGGGGGTCGGGACAAGAGACCCAGTACTTC. It is translated as CASGLLRGGSGQETQYF.

The chain recombines TRBV6-1 with TRBJ1-3; D gene unclear. V lost 2 bases and J 4 bases, leaving 18 bases between the germline ends. This CDR3 has 17 amino acids. Germline lookup yields CDR1 MNHNS and CDR2 SASEGT. The CDR3 region has the DNA TGTGCCAGCAGTGAAAAGACCTACCCCGGGTCCGGAAACACCATATATTTT. Translating it yields CASSEKTYPGSGNTIYF.

In its sample, this clone was seen a few times. The V and J genes are TRBV19 and TRBJ1-5; no clear D. V was shortened by 6 bases and J by 6 bases, with 9 bases between the two germline ends. Looked up from germline, CDR1 is LNHDA and CDR2 is SQIVND (reference sequence). The CDR3 totals 12 residues. The CDR3 DNA follows: TGTGCCAGTAGCCTCCCGGGTCAGCCCCAGCATTTT. The encoded protein is CASSLPGQPQHF.

V gene TRBV13 combines with J gene TRBJ1-1; D remains unclear. The CDR3 has 14 amino acids. Germline CDR1 and CDR2: PRHDT and FYEKMQ (reference sequence). The germline V and J ends were trimmed by 5 bases and 4 bases, with 14 bases remaining between them. CDR3 amino acids: CASSPWGGTTEAFF. The CDR3 DNA reads TGTGCCAGCAGCCCCTGGGGAGGCACCACTGAAGCTTTCTTT.

The table lists this clone with a few counts. The V and J genes are TRBV10-2 and TRBJ2-3, with 7 bases that match TRBD2. Germline lookup yields CDR1 WSHSY and CDR2 SAAADI. With V trimmed by 4 bases and J by 5 bases, 9 bases remained unmatched. The CDR3 covers 15 residues. This CDR3 reads CASSATGGGRDTQYF. The DNA for the CDR3 is TGCGCCAGCAGTGCCACCGGGGGAGGGAGAGATACGCAGTATTTT.

CDR3 region: CASSLPGQATGELFF. The CDR3 bases are TGTGCCAGCAGTCTACCGGGACAGGCAACCGGGGAGCTGTTTTTT. The chain combines TRBV6-6 with TRBJ2-2; 8 nucleotides line up with TRBD1. CDR1 is MNHNY and CDR2 is SVGAGI in the germline V gene (reference sequence). The CDR3 runs to 15 residues. V gave up 5 bases and J gave up 5 bases; unmatched junction bases: 7.

This chain links TRBV4-1 with TRBJ2-7; 9 nucleotides agree with TRBD1. The junction had 10 bases not matched to a gene; V was cut back by 4 bases and J by 6 bases. The CDR3 is made up of 15 amino acids. In germline, CDR1 is MGHRA, CDR2 YSYEKL. The DNA of the CDR3 is TGCGCCAGCAGCCCCCGGGGGACAGGGAGTCTCGAGCAGTACTTC. This gives the protein CASSPRGTGSLEQYF.

This clone was found a few times. The rearrangement links TRBV15 to TRBJ1-5; D is possibly TRBD1 (5 bases). V was trimmed by 0 bases and J by 7 bases, leaving 13 bases between them. Germline lookup yields CDR1 LNHNV and CDR2 YYDKDF (reference sequence). CDR3 length equals 15 residues. CDR3 amino acids: CATSREFGGDQPQHF. CDR3 DNA sequence: TGTGCCACCAGCAGAGAATTTGGGGGGGACCAGCCCCAGCATTTT.

This clone was counted only a few times. The CDR3 nucleotides read TGCGCCAGCAGTGACCGAACTAGCGGGGGGGATACGCAGTATTTT. Translated: CASSDRTSGGDTQYF. The V and J genes are TRBV10-2 and TRBJ2-3; 12 positions match TRBD2. V shed 3 bases, J shed 6 bases, and the junction held 4 bases outside the gene matches. The CDR3 length is 15 residues. Germline values: CDR1 WSHSY, CDR2 SAAADI.

This clone was picked up a small number of times. This may be a read error, as it is one base from a much larger clone. This chain links TRBV6-1 with TRBJ1-6; 8 bases line up with TRBD1. The V gene's germline CDR1 is MNHNS and CDR2 SASEGT. Germline trimming cut 6 bases from V and 5 bases from J; bases unmatched to any gene: 6. The CDR3 is 15 amino acids. CDR3 amino acids: CASRVGTGDNSPLHF. Here the CDR3 DNA reads TGTGCCAGCAGGGTAGGGACAGGCGATAATTCACCCCTCCACTTT.

The CDR3 loop is CASSQVPPTSVKGYTF. The CDR3 nucleotides read TGCGCCAGCAGCCAAGTTCCCCCAACTTCCGTAAAAGGCTACACCTTC. V and J are TRBV4-1 and TRBJ1-2; D ambiguous. This CDR3 region has 16 residues. Trimming left V 1 base short and J 8 bases short, with 20 bases between. CDR1 and CDR2 (germline): MGHRA, YSYEKL.

The chain recombines TRBV30 with TRBJ2-2, with D perhaps TRBD1 (6 bases). Looked up from germline, CDR1 is GTSNPN and CDR2 is SVGIG (reference sequence). The CDR3 loop spans 15 amino acids. Trimming took 0 bases from V and 3 from J, leaving 11 bases between them. CDR3 sequence: CAWSVLGADTGELFF. In DNA form, the CDR3 reads TGTGCCTGGAGTGTATTGGGGGCCGACACCGGGGAGCTGTTTTTT.

The gene calls are TRBV7-2 and TRBJ2-3; tentative D call: TRBD1 (6 bases). The CDR3 covers 15 residues. V was shortened by 2 bases and J by 0 bases, with 9 bases between the two germline ends. Germline-derived CDR1 and CDR2 are SGHTA and FQGNSA. The CDR3 nucleotides read TGTGCCAGCAGCTTATGGGGGCGAAGCACAGATACGCAGTATTTT. Residues: CASSLWGRSTDTQYF.

The chain employs TRBV4-1 and TRBJ1-6; 8 positions match TRBD1. The length of the CDR3 is 15 residues. The trim removed 1 base at V and 5 bases at J, leaving 1 base unmatched. CDR1 is MGHRA and CDR2 is YSYEKL in the germline V gene. CDR3 nucleotide sequence: TGCGCCAGCAGCCAAGGGGGACAGGATAATTCACCCCTCCACTTT. Protein: CASSQGGQDNSPLHF.

This clone came up a few times. The chain is built from TRBV7-8 and TRBJ2-7; 11 bases fit TRBD1. CDR3 size: 15 residues. V shed 2 bases, J shed 7 bases, and the junction held 7 bases outside the gene matches. The germline CDR1 and CDR2 sequences are SGHVS and FQNEAQ. The CDR3 DNA is TGTGCCAGCAGCTTACCTGGACAGGGGGCGGGGGAGCAGTACTTC. It codes for CASSLPGQGAGEQYF.

The rearrangement uses TRBV7-2 and TRBJ2-4; D is possibly TRBD2 (6 bases). The V and J ends lost 3 bases and 7 bases respectively, with 10 bases between them. Germline CDR1 and CDR2: SGHTA and FQGNSA. This CDR3 contains 13 residues. The CDR3 sequence: CASSFPGGNIQYF. CDR3 sequence (DNA): TGTGCCAGCAGCTTTCCCGGAGGGAACATTCAGTACTTC.